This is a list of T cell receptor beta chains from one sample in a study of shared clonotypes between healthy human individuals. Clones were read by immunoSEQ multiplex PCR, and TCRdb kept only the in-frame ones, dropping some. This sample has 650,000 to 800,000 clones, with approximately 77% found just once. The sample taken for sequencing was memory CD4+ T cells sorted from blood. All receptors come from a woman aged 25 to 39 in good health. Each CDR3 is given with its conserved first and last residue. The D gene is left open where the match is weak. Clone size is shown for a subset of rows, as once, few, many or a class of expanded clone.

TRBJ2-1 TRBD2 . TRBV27 CASSFQREFDEQFF TGTGCCAGCAGTTTTCAGCGGGAGTTCGATGAGCAGTTCTTC
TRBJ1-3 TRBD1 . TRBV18 CASSPWTGVGNTIYF TGTGCCAGCTCACCCTGGACAGGGGTCGGAAACACCATATATTTT
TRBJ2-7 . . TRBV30 CAWKAAFSEQYF TGTGCCTGGAAAGCTGCCTTTTCCGAGCAGTACTTC
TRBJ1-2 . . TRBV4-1 CASSQVPGAYYGYTF TGCGCCAGCAGCCAAGTACCGGGTGCTTACTATGGCTACACCTTC
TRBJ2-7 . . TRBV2 CASSEGLDSYEQYF TGTGCCAGCAGTGAAGGTCTAGACTCCTACGAGCAGTACTTC
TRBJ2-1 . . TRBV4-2 CASSQAFLSSYNEQFF TGTGCCAGCAGCCAAGCCTTCCTGAGCTCCTACAATGAGCAGTTCTTC
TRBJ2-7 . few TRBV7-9 CASSRGRHGTYEQYF TGTGCCAGCAGCCGGGGTAGACACGGGACCTACGAGCAGTACTTC
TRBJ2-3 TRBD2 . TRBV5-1 CASSLALAGTDTQYF TGCGCCAGCAGCTTGGCCCTAGCGGGCACAGATACGCAGTATTTT
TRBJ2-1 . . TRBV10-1 CASSEGNANEQFF TGCGCCAGCAGTGAAGGTAATGCCAATGAGCAGTTCTTC
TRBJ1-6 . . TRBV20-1 CSARGDSPLHF TGCAGTGCCCGGGGGGATTCACCCCTCCACTTT
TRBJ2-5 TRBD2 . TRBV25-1 CASSGLAGGMGDQETQYF TGTGCCAGCAGTGGACTAGCGGGAGGTATGGGAGACCAAGAGACCCAGTACTTC
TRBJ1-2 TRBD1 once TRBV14 CASSKPGTGGASVGYTF TGTGCCAGCAGCAAACCCGGGACAGGGGGCGCATCGGTCGGCTACACCTTC
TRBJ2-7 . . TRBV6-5 CASRDAREFYEQYF TGTGCCAGCCGAGACGCGAGAGAGTTCTACGAGCAGTACTTC
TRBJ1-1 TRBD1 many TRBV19 CASSSTGVNTEAFF TGTGCCAGTAGCTCGACAGGGGTGAACACTGAAGCTTTCTTT
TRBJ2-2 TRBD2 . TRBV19 CASSRRASGKANTGELFF TGTGCCAGTTCAAGAAGGGCTAGCGGGAAAGCGAACACCGGGGAGCTGTTTTTT
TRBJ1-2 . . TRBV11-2 CASSFPQANYGYTF TGTGCCAGCAGCTTCCCACAGGCTAACTATGGCTACACCTTC
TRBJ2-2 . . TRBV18 CASSPPNTGELFF TGTGCCAGCTCACCCCCGAACACCGGGGAGCTGTTTTTT
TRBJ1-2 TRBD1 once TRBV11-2 CASSLNRGESYGYTF TGTGCCAGCAGCTTAAACAGGGGAGAGTCCTATGGCTACACCTTC
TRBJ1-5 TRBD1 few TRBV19 CASQGQLEGQPQHF TGTGCCAGTCAGGGACAGTTGGAAGGTCAGCCCCAGCATTTT
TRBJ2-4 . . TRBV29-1 CSGLGAKNIQYF TGCAGTGGATTAGGGGCCAAAAACATTCAGTACTTC
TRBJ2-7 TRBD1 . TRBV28 CASSLDRGLREQYF TGTGCCAGCAGCCTAGACAGGGGGCTGAGGGAGCAGTACTTC
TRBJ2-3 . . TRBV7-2 CASSLQVADTQYF TGTGCCAGCAGCTTACAAGTTGCAGATACGCAGTATTTT
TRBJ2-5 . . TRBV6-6 CASSLLGRETQYF TGTGCCAGCAGTTTACTAGGAAGGGAGACCCAGTACTTC
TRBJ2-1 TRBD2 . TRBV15 CATSRAFAGAGNEQFF TGTGCCACCAGCAGAGCGTTCGCGGGAGCCGGGAATGAGCAGTTCTTC
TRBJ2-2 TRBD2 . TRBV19 CASSRLAGNTGELFF TGTGCCAGTTCAAGACTAGCGGGAAACACCGGGGAGCTGTTTTTT
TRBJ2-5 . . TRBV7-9 CASRPGEAPETQYF TGTGCCAGCAGACCCGGGGAGGCTCCTGAGACCCAGTACTTC
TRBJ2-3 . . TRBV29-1 CSVASDKVSDTQYF TGCAGCGTTGCGAGCGACAAGGTCTCAGATACGCAGTATTTT
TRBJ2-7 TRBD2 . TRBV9 CASSVGISGFYEQYF TGTGCCAGCAGCGTAGGTATTAGCGGGTTCTACGAGCAGTACTTC
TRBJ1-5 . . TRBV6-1 CASRGEAYSNQPQHF TGTGCCAGCAGGGGAGAGGCGTATAGCAATCAGCCCCAGCATTTT
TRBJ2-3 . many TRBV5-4 CASSSASADTQYF TGTGCCAGCAGCTCCGCCTCTGCAGATACGCAGTATTTT
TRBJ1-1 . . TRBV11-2 CASSKWGLGRGYTEAFF TGTGCCAGCAGCAAATGGGGGCTGGGCAGGGGATACACTGAAGCTTTCTTT
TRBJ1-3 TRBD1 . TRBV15 CATSAQTGGNTIYF TGTGCCACCAGCGCCCAGACAGGGGGAAACACCATATATTTT
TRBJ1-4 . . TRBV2 CASSAWGTTANEKLFF TGTGCCAGCAGTGCGTGGGGGACAACCGCTAATGAAAAACTGTTTTTT
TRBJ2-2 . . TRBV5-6 CASSPLWGNTGELFF TGTGCCAGCAGCCCGCTGTGGGGTAACACCGGGGAGCTGTTTTTT
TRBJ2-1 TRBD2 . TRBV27 CASSSLAGGVEFF TGTGCCAGCAGTTCCCTAGCGGGAGGAGTGGAGTTCTTC
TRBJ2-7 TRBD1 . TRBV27 CASRRQGFPYEQYF TGTGCCAGTCGGAGACAGGGTTTTCCCTACGAGCAGTACTTC
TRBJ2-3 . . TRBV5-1 CASRAIATTDTQYF TGCGCCAGCCGGGCCATAGCGACGACAGATACGCAGTATTTT
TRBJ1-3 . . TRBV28 CASSLAPDRNLHTIYF TGTGCCAGCAGTTTAGCCCCCGACAGAAATTTGCACACCATATATTTT
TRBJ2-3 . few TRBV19 CASSMASTDTQYF TGTGCCAGTAGTATGGCCTCCACAGATACGCAGTATTTT
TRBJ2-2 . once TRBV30 CAWSYGSRTGELFF TGTGCCTGGAGTTACGGGAGTCGCACCGGGGAGCTGTTTTTT
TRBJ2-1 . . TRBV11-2 CASYRERSSYNEQFF TGTGCCAGCTATCGGGAGCGAAGCTCCTACAATGAGCAGTTCTTC
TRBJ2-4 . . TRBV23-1 CASSQLGHRRAKNIQYF TGCGCCAGCAGTCAGCTCGGTCACAGGAGGGCCAAAAACATTCAGTACTTC
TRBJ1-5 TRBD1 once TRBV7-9 CASSGDRVQPQHF TGTGCCAGCAGCGGGGACAGGGTACAGCCCCAGCATTTT
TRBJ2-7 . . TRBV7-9 CASSKREGGAENEQYF TGTGCCAGCAGCAAAAGGGAGGGGGGTGCTGAGAACGAGCAGTACTTC
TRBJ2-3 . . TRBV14 CASSQQPVTTQYF TGTGCCAGCAGCCAACAACCGGTTACTACGCAGTATTTT
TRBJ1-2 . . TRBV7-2 CASSLDRSNYGYTF TGTGCCAGCAGCTTGGACAGATCTAACTATGGCTACACCTTC
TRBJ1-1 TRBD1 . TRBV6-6 CASRPPGQGGTEAFF TGTGCCAGCAGGCCCCCGGGACAGGGAGGCACTGAAGCTTTCTTT
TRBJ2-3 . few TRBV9 CASSVDRNTDTQYF TGTGCCAGCAGCGTAGACAGGAACACAGATACGCAGTATTTT
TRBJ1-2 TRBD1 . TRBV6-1 CASSVARQGVSGYGYTF TGTGCCAGCAGTGTTGCTAGACAGGGGGTATCGGGCTATGGCTACACCTTC
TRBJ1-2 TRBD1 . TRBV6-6 CASSYSLDRGYGYTF TGTGCCAGCAGTTACTCGCTCGACAGGGGCTATGGCTACACCTTC
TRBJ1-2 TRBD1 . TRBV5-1 CASSLNRGGLHGYTF TGCGCCAGCAGCTTGAACAGGGGTGGATTGCATGGCTACACCTTC
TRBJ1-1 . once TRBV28 CASVGEWARTAFF TGTGCCAGCGTAGGGGAGTGGGCCCGAACCGCTTTCTTT
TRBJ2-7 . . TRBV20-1 CSANSYYEQYF TGCAGTGCCAACAGTTACTACGAGCAGTACTTC
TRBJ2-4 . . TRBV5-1 CASREELAKNIQYF TGCGCCAGCAGGGAAGAGTTAGCCAAAAACATTCAGTACTTC